Presented here are 32 T cell receptor beta chains from one specimen sequenced in a study of T cell responses to AZD1222 COVID-19 vaccine. The repertoire was sequenced with immunoSEQ multiplex PCR; TCRdb's copy has only in-frame clones and lacks some. The sample carries roughly 120,000 clones, around 91% recorded once. Sequences were derived from peripheral blood, sampled 28 days after the second AZD1222 dose. All receptors come from an adult who received the AZD1222 COVID-19 vaccine.

The chain combines TRBV7-9 with TRBJ1-5, with no clear D. The germline V and J ends were trimmed by 1 base and 7 bases, with 11 bases remaining between them. This CDR3 contains 14 residues. Germline CDR1 reads SEHNR; CDR2 reads FQNEAQ (reference sequence). The CDR3 sequence is CASSLEGGWQPQHF. The CDR3 DNA reads as TGTGCCAGCAGCTTAGAGGGAGGGTGGCAGCCCCAGCATTTT.

This clone was seen once. The gene calls are TRBV11-3 and TRBJ1-1, with D possibly being TRBD1 (5 bases). The CDR3 totals 18 residues. In germline, CDR1 is SGHNT, CDR2 YENEEA. V was cut by 0 bases and J by 2 bases, with 19 bases left in between. CDR3 in amino acids: CASSLESLPGSFNTEAFF. CDR3 coding DNA: TGTGCCAGCAGCTTAGAGAGCCTGCCAGGGAGTTTTAACACTGAAGCTTTCTTT.

The V gene is TRBV5-4, the J gene TRBJ1-1, with 8 bases lining up with TRBD1. Unmatched junction bases numbered 6, after V lost 3 bases and J lost 5 bases. The CDR3 is made up of 14 amino acids. Germline V gene data show CDR1 as SGHNT and CDR2 as YYREEE (reference sequence). The CDR3 nucleotides read TGTGCCAGCAGCTGGGGACAGGAACTTACTGAAGCTTTCTTT. It is translated as CASSWGQELTEAFF.

The CDR3 spells CASSLHSNQPQHF. CDR3 DNA: TGCGCCAGCAGCTTGCATAGCAATCAGCCCCAGCATTTT. J is TRBJ1-5 and V is TRBV5-1; D unclear. CDR1 SGHRS and CDR2 YFSETQ come from the germline V gene. This CDR3 region has 13 residues. The ends were cut back, 1 base at V and 0 bases at J, with 2 bases in the middle.

The CDR3 protein is CASSLGQKETQYF. Here the CDR3 DNA reads TGTGCCAGCAGTTTGGGTCAGAAAGAGACCCAGTACTTC. The V and J genes are TRBV12-3 or TRBV12-4 and TRBJ2-5; the D is unclear. The CDR3 is 13 amino acids. V lost 3 bases to trimming and J lost 3 bases, with 8 bases between them.

The chain couples TRBV28 to TRBJ1-6; D remains unclear. The CDR3 has 14 residues. CDR1 is MDHEN, CDR2 SYDVKM, per germline. Trimming shortened V by 0 bases and J by 7 bases, and 7 bases separated the two germline ends. CDR3 nucleotides: TGTGCCAGCAGTTTATGGTCTAAGAATTCACCCCTCCACTTT. Residues: CASSLWSKNSPLHF.

Only a few counts were recorded for this clone. The chain is built from TRBV30 and TRBJ2-2, with D perhaps given as TRBD1 or TRBD2 (5 bases each). V was shortened by 3 bases and J by 6 bases, with 5 bases between the two germline ends. Germline CDR1 is GTSNPN and CDR2 is SVGIG (reference sequence). This CDR3 contains 11 residues. The CDR3 protein is CAWRGAGELFF. The CDR3 coding sequence is TGTGCCTGGAGGGGGGCCGGGGAGCTGTTTTTT. Full variable domain (outside the CDR3, taken from reference TRBV30 and TRBJ2-2): SQTIHQWPATLVQPVGSPLSLECTVEGTSNPNLYWYRQAAGRGLQLLFYSVGIGQISSEVPQNLSASRPQDRQFILSSKKLLLSDSGFYLCAWRGAGELFFGEGSRLTVL.

V is TRBV5-1 and J is TRBJ2-5; the match to TRBD2 covers 15 bases. V lost 4 bases, J lost 4 bases, and 5 bases stayed unmatched. Per germline, CDR1 SGHRS and CDR2 YFSETQ. This CDR3 region has 16 residues. DNA of the CDR3: TGCGCCAGCAGCCCCGGGACTAGCGGGAGGCTAGAGACCCAGTACTTC. Encoded protein: CASSPGTSGRLETQYF. Looking up the rest from reference TRBV5-1 and TRBJ2-5 gives the full variable domain: KAGVTQTPRYLIKTRGQQVTLSCSPISGHRSVSWYQQTPGQGLQFLFEYFSETQRNKGNFPGRFSGRQFSNSRSEMNVSTLELGDSALYLCASSPGTSGRLETQYFGPGTRLLVL.

The rearrangement links TRBV30 to TRBJ1-5, with D possibly matching TRBD1 (6 bases). The germline gives CDR1 GTSNPN, CDR2 SVGIG (reference sequence). The CDR3 is 14 amino acids. Between the trimmed V and J ends, which lost 2 bases and 5 bases, there was a span of 13 bases. CDR3 protein: CAWSIRGPHQPQHF. The CDR3 DNA sequence: TGTGCCTGGAGTATCAGGGGCCCCCATCAGCCCCAGCATTTT.

J is TRBJ1-2 and V is TRBV28, with D possibly matching TRBD1 (5 bases). CDR3 length: 15 amino acids. Germline CDR1 is MDHEN and CDR2 is SYDVKM. The V end was cut by 6 bases, the J end by 0 bases, with 14 bases between. CDR3 in amino acids: CASSPGGGANYGYTF. CDR3 nucleotide sequence: TGTGCCAGCAGCCCCGGGGGAGGAGCTAACTATGGCTACACCTTC.

The chain employs TRBV30 and TRBJ1-1, with unresolved D. CDR1 and CDR2 from the germline V gene are GTSNPN and SVGIG (reference sequence). This CDR3 spans 13 amino acids. The ends were cut back, 6 bases at V and 4 bases at J, with 15 bases in the middle. CDR3 sequence reads: CACLFTRRTEAFF. CDR3 bases: TGTGCCTGCCTGTTTACGAGGCGCACTGAAGCTTTCTTT.

This sequence joins TRBV27 and TRBJ1-2; TRBD1 matches at 7 bases. This CDR3 contains 13 residues. The V gene end was trimmed by 6 bases and the J gene end by 4 bases; junction bases not matched to a gene: 5. Germline V CDR1 and CDR2: MNHEY, SMNVEV (reference sequence). The DNA for the CDR3 is TGTGCCAGCAGAAGACAGGGCGGCTATGGCTACACCTTC. As protein: CASRRQGGYGYTF.

V is TRBV7-8 and J is TRBJ2-7, with TRBD1 matching over 9 bases. Germline loops: CDR1 SGHVS, CDR2 FQNEAQ. The V gene end was trimmed by 3 bases and the J gene end by 4 bases; junction bases not matched to a gene: 10. This CDR3 has 16 amino acids. The CDR3 region is CASSFREGQGRYEQYF. The CDR3 DNA sequence: TGTGCCAGCAGCTTCCGAGAAGGACAGGGGAGGTACGAGCAGTACTTC.

CDR3 amino acids: CASSLRLAGAPDTQYF. The DNA for the CDR3 is TGTGCCAGCAGCTTAAGACTAGCGGGAGCCCCAGATACGCAGTATTTT. This chain joins TRBV11-2 and TRBJ2-3; 12 nucleotides align to TRBD2. The CDR3 spans 16 residues. The V gene end was trimmed by 2 bases and the J gene end by 4 bases; junction bases not matched to a gene: 4. Germline loops: CDR1 SGHAT, CDR2 FQNNGV.

V usage is TRBV6-5 and J usage is TRBJ1-1; 7 nucleotides agree with TRBD1. Germline trimming cut 7 bases from V and 4 bases from J; bases unmatched to any gene: 6. CDR3 length: 13 residues. Germline V lookup: CDR1 MNHEY, CDR2 SVGAGI. The DNA of the CDR3 is TGTGCCAGCAACCCTGACAGGGTCACTGAAGCTTTCTTT. Translating gives CASNPDRVTEAFF.

The V call is TRBV29-1, the J call TRBJ1-1, with D possibly TRBD1 on 6 matching bases. This CDR3 region has 14 residues. The germline V gene has CDR1 SQVTM and CDR2 ANQGSEA. V was pared by 6 bases and J by 5 bases, with 19 bases between. CDR3 protein: CSVQGRGSGTEAFF. Here the CDR3 DNA reads TGCAGCGTACAGGGTAGGGGGTCGGGGACTGAAGCTTTCTTT.

This sequence joins TRBV5-6 and TRBJ1-1; D uncertain. V was cut by 0 bases and J by 7 bases, with 10 bases left in between. The CDR3 consists of 13 residues. The V gene's germline CDR1 is SGHDT and CDR2 YYEEEE. CDR3 protein: CASSLASRIEAFF. CDR3 bases: TGTGCCAGCAGCTTGGCCAGCCGAATTGAAGCTTTCTTT.

The rearrangement uses TRBV12-3 or TRBV12-4 and TRBJ1-5; D not certain. Between the trimmed V and J ends, which lost 3 bases and 4 bases, there was a span of 7 bases. This CDR3 comprises 13 residues. The CDR3: CASSFSPNQPQHF. The CDR3 bases are TGTGCCAGCAGTTTCTCCCCAAATCAGCCCCAGCATTTT.

This clone was picked up one time. The J gene is TRBJ2-2, the V gene TRBV6-5, with D possibly TRBD2 on 5 matching bases. This CDR3 is 15 amino acids long. Trimming removed 2 bases at V and 1 base at J, with 8 bases between. Germline V lookup: CDR1 MNHEY, CDR2 SVGAGI. For the CDR3, the DNA is TGTGCCAGCAGTTACCTCGGGATGAACACCGGGGAGCTGTTTTTT. Protein: CASSYLGMNTGELFF.

This chain uses TRBV6-6 with TRBJ1-2; the D is unclear. Germline-derived CDR1 and CDR2 are MNHNY and SVGAGI (reference sequence). CDR3 length: 11 residues. V lost 5 bases, J lost 8 bases, and 9 bases lay in between. The chain's CDR3 is CASSPHRGYTF. The CDR3 DNA reads TGTGCCAGCAGTCCACATCGGGGCTACACCTTC.

The chain joins TRBV28 to TRBJ1-1; D unresolved. Deletions cut 8 bases from V and 3 bases from J, with 13 bases between. This CDR3 spans 13 amino acids. Germline lookup yields CDR1 MDHEN and CDR2 SYDVKM. Here the CDR3 reads CASARLMDTEAFF. The DNA of the CDR3 is TGTGCCAGCGCGCGTCTTATGGACACTGAAGCTTTCTTT.

The rearrangement joins TRBV19 to TRBJ2-1; TRBD2 matches at 11 bases. Germline V lookup: CDR1 LNHDA, CDR2 SQIVND (reference sequence). J lost 9 bases, V lost 4 bases, and 8 bases had no gene match. The CDR3 is 15 residues long. This chain's CDR3 is CASSNPGTSGTEQFF. CDR3 nucleotides: TGTGCCAGTAGTAACCCCGGGACTAGCGGAACTGAGCAGTTCTTC.

The V gene is TRBV7-8, the J gene TRBJ1-1; TRBD1 might be the D (6 bases). The V end lost 5 bases, the J end lost 0 bases, and 16 bases lay between the germline ends. Germline V gene data show CDR1 as SGHVS and CDR2 as FQNEAQ. CDR3 length equals 16 residues. Here the CDR3 reads CASSPEGGSMNTEAFF. The CDR3 nucleotides are TGTGCCAGCAGCCCCGAGGGGGGATCCATGAACACTGAAGCTTTCTTT.

This chain connects TRBV13 to TRBJ2-7; 10 bases are shared with TRBD2. The germline gives CDR1 PRHDT, CDR2 FYEKMQ (reference sequence). This CDR3 region has 17 residues. With 6 bases clipped from V and 2 bases from J, the junction kept 13 bases outside the gene matches. This CDR3 reads CASSSSGTSVPAYEQYF. The CDR3 DNA is TGTGCCAGCAGTTCCTCCGGGACTAGCGTGCCCGCCTACGAGCAGTACTTC.

J is TRBJ1-1 and V is TRBV30; weak D call: TRBD1 (5 bases). The CDR3 is made up of 14 amino acids. The germline gives CDR1 GTSNPN, CDR2 SVGIG (reference sequence). The V and J ends lost 0 bases and 2 bases respectively, with 10 bases between them. For the CDR3, the DNA is TGTGCCTGGAGTGTCCTCGGGGGAAACACTGAAGCTTTCTTT. Protein: CAWSVLGGNTEAFF. The full variable domain, in which reference TRBV30 and TRBJ1-1 provide the parts outside the CDR3, is SQTIHQWPATLVQPVGSPLSLECTVEGTSNPNLYWYRQAAGRGLQLLFYSVGIGQISSEVPQNLSASRPQDRQFILSSKKLLLSDSGFYLCAWSVLGGNTEAFFGQGTRLTVV.

In this sample, this clone turned up a few times. V usage is TRBV24-1 and J usage is TRBJ2-1; 7 bases are a match to TRBD2. This CDR3 spans 15 amino acids. V gave up 8 bases and J gave up 8 bases; unmatched junction bases: 14. Germline values: CDR1 KGHDR, CDR2 SFDVKD. This CDR3 reads CATTSGTLIGDEQFF. The DNA of the CDR3 is TGTGCCACCACCAGCGGGACGCTTATAGGAGATGAGCAGTTCTTC.

The chain couples TRBV3-1 (or the pseudogene TRBV3-2) to TRBJ2-7; 15 bases are a match to TRBD2. The V segment lost 3 bases and the J segment 6 bases; nucleotides outside the gene matches: 6. The CDR3 sequence is 16 residues long. Germline CDR1 reads LGHDT; CDR2 reads YNNKEL (reference sequence). The CDR3 DNA follows: TGTGCCAGCAGCCACGGACTAGCGGGAGGGCCAGGCGAGCAGTACTTC. Encoded protein: CASSHGLAGGPGEQYF.

The CDR3 coding sequence is TGTGCCAGCACCCCTAAGACAGGGGTGGTCACTGAAGCTTTCTTT. Its protein is CASTPKTGVVTEAFF. V is TRBV27 and J is TRBJ1-1; 8 nucleotides align to TRBD1. The CDR3 loop spans 15 amino acids. The V gene's germline CDR1 is MNHEY and CDR2 SMNVEV (reference sequence). Germline trimming cut 7 bases from V and 4 bases from J; bases unmatched to any gene: 11.

This clone was detected once. This chain connects TRBV12-3 or TRBV12-4 to TRBJ1-2, with a weak D call TRBD1 (5 bases). The CDR3 extends over 12 amino acids. V dropped 3 bases and J dropped 4 bases, with 6 bases sitting between them. CDR3 bases: TGTGCCAGCAGTTTTCAGGGCTATGGCTACACCTTC. Its translation is CASSFQGYGYTF.

This chain uses TRBV28 with TRBJ1-4, with D maybe TRBD1 (6 bases). CDR3 size: 15 residues. The germline V and J ends were trimmed by 5 bases and 8 bases, with 18 bases remaining between them. CDR1 and CDR2 from the germline V gene are MDHEN and SYDVKM. CDR3 amino acids: CASSPGHSMQEKLFF. The CDR3 DNA follows: TGTGCCAGCAGTCCGGGACACTCCATGCAGGAAAAACTGTTTTTT.

V and J are TRBV11-3 and TRBJ2-2; D unresolved. The ends were cut back, 3 bases at V and 2 bases at J, with 7 bases in the middle. The CDR3 extends over 14 amino acids. Germline CDR1 and CDR2: SGHNT and YENEEA. The CDR3: CASSLHTNTGELFF. CDR3 nucleotide sequence: TGTGCCAGCAGCTTGCACACCAACACCGGGGAGCTGTTTTTT.

The rearrangement links TRBV5-1 to TRBJ1-1; 7 bases agree with TRBD1. The junction had 10 bases not matched to a gene; V was cut back by 2 bases and J by 6 bases. Germline V gene sequence: CDR1 SGHRS, CDR2 YFSETQ. The CDR3 runs 15 residues. The CDR3 nucleotides are TGCGCCAGCAGCTTAGCTGGACAGGTTGGGCCTGAAGCTTTCTTT. It translates to CASSLAGQVGPEAFF.